The clone carrying this TCR beta chain showed up just a few times. This sample is part of a study of blood T cells in healthy people across ages. The use of a sample-barcoded 5' primer and a J-beta primer mix characterized a second PCR of about 6 to 12 cycles. Via MiXCR, TCRdb re-called the 5' RACE reads, giving one row per CDR3 protein. Of some 1.8 million distinct CDR3 sequences listed, more than 35% are singletons. From germline, CDR1 is SQVTM and CDR2 ANQGSEA. With 3 bases removed from V and 8 bases from J, the gap between germline ends came to 19 bases. The CDR3 is 14 amino acids. The sequenced sample was blood. This chain links TRBV29-1 with TRBJ1-2; D not certain. This receptor was taken from a human donor in good health. In DNA, the CDR3 is TGCAGCGTTGACCACGGCAGCTTGGCCGGGGGCTACACCTTC. Amino acid sequence: CSVDHGSLAGGYTF.